This passage covers 31 T cell receptor beta chains from one sample sequenced in a study of blood T cell repertoires in COVID-19. Method: immunoSEQ multiplex PCR; TCRdb's copy keeps in-frame clones and lacks some. The sample contains 100,000 to 150,000 clones, approximately 80% of which appear only once. Sequencing input: peripheral blood. These receptors all come from a woman aged 45-65 years with acute or convalescent COVID-19.

This clone was seen once. The chain couples TRBV19 to TRBJ2-7, with D possibly matching TRBD2 (6 bases). Per germline, CDR1 LNHDA and CDR2 SQIVND (reference sequence). There are 14 residues in the CDR3. Between the trimmed V and J ends, which lost 5 bases and 4 bases, there was a span of 15 bases. The DNA for the CDR3 is TGTGCCAGTAGTCCTACTCTTGGGGGGTACGAGCAGTACTTC. Translated: CASSPTLGGYEQYF.

As regards this clone: The same CDR3 is also encoded by other DNA sequences in this sample. The chain combines TRBV7-8 with TRBJ2-7; TRBD1 matches 9 bases. From germline, CDR1 is SGHVS and CDR2 FQNEAQ. V lost 3 bases to trimming and J lost 3 bases; unmatched junction nucleotides: 3. The CDR3 contains 14 residues. CDR3 loop: CASSLGDRDYEQYF. The DNA of the CDR3 is TGTGCCAGCAGCTTGGGGGACAGGGACTACGAGCAGTACTTC.

The chain has TRBV6-6 and TRBJ1-2, with D tentatively TRBD1 (5 bases). Germline V lookup: CDR1 MNHNY, CDR2 SVGAGI (reference sequence). V lost 6 bases and J lost 6, with 20 bases in between. This CDR3 has 15 residues. The CDR3 protein is CASSPRTFSSDGYTF. The CDR3 DNA reads TGTGCCAGCAGCCCCCGGACATTCAGTTCGGATGGCTACACCTTC.

The chain recombines TRBV5-8 with TRBJ1-5; D is possibly TRBD1 (6 bases). This CDR3 comprises 17 residues. Between the trimmed V and J ends, which lost 4 bases and 0 bases, there was a span of 17 bases. Germline V gene sequence: CDR1 SGHTS, CDR2 YDEGEE. The CDR3 nucleotides are TGTGCCAGCAGCCCCGGACAGACCTCTTATAGCAATCAGCCCCAGCATTTT. It encodes CASSPGQTSYSNQPQHF.

This chain uses TRBV5-1 with TRBJ2-7; 9 bases align to TRBD1. The V and J ends lost 2 bases and 6 bases, in that order; junction bases with no gene match: 6. Germline V gives CDR1 SGHRS, CDR2 YFSETQ. The CDR3 spans 14 residues. CDR3 bases: TGCGCCAGCAGCTTAGGGACAGGGTTCGTCGAGCAGTACTTC. Encoded protein: CASSLGTGFVEQYF.

V usage is TRBV11-2 and J usage is TRBJ1-2; D might be TRBD1 (6 bases). Trimming shortened V by 5 bases and J by 4 bases, and 11 bases separated the two germline ends. CDR1 SGHAT and CDR2 FQNNGV come from the germline V gene. The CDR3 sequence is 13 residues long. This CDR3 is CASSLRQAYGYTF. The CDR3 DNA is TGTGCCAGCAGCCTACGACAGGCCTATGGCTACACCTTC.

This clone was recorded a few times. The chain uses TRBV12-3 or TRBV12-4 and TRBJ1-2; no clear D gene. The germline V and J ends were trimmed by 6 bases and 8 bases, with 16 bases remaining between them. The CDR3 length is 13 residues. CDR3 residues: CASSQDLRRGYTF. The CDR3 region has the DNA TGTGCCAGCAGCCAAGACCTTAGGAGAGGCTACACCTTC.

The chain combines TRBV30 with TRBJ2-3; possible D gene TRBD1, 6 bases. V was cut by 0 bases and J by 0 bases, with 10 bases left in between. Germline CDR1 GTSNPN, CDR2 SVGIG (reference sequence). CDR3 size: 15 residues. The CDR3 nucleotides read TGTGCCTGGAGTGTCCAGGGGCGTAGCACAGATACGCAGTATTTT. The encoded protein is CAWSVQGRSTDTQYF.

Judged by abundance, this clone is large. The genes are TRBV10-1 and TRBJ2-3; tentatively, D is TRBD1 (6 bases). With 2 bases removed from V and 2 bases from J, the gap between germline ends came to 8 bases. Germline assignment: CDR1 WNHNN and CDR2 SYGVQD (reference sequence). This CDR3 comprises 14 residues. The CDR3 nucleotides are TGCGCCAGCAGTGAGGGACAGTCCACAGATACGCAGTATTTT. This gives the protein CASSEGQSTDTQYF.

This rearrangement joins TRBV24-1 to TRBJ2-2; no clear D. The CDR3 is 15 residues long. The germline CDR1 and CDR2 sequences are KGHDR and SFDVKD. The V end was cut by 3 bases, the J end by 1 base, with 8 bases between. The CDR3: CATSDPRQNTGELFF. The CDR3 DNA reads as TGTGCCACCAGTGATCCCAGACAGAACACCGGGGAGCTGTTTTTT.

In the case of this clone: At one of its ends the junction is not consistent with the germline gene, which may arise from a read error. The chain couples TRBV7-2 to TRBJ2-3; TRBD1 is a possible D gene (5 bases). Germline CDR1 and CDR2: SGHTA and FQGNSA. The CDR3 totals 16 residues. CDR3 sequence reads: CASSLGVGILTGTQYF. The DNA of the CDR3 is TGTGCCAGCAGCTTAGGGGTGGGGATCCTCACAGGTACGCAGTATTTT.

The chain carries TRBV11-2 and TRBJ2-1, with 7 bases lining up with TRBD1. CDR1 is SGHAT, CDR2 FQNNGV, per germline. V lost 0 bases and J lost 13; bases outside the gene matches: 12. The CDR3 extends over 15 amino acids. For the CDR3, the DNA is TGTGCCAGCAGCTTAGATCCTACAGGGGTCGGCAACCAGTTCTTC. Translating it yields CASSLDPTGVGNQFF.

The chain uses TRBV29-1 and TRBJ1-2; 9 nucleotides match TRBD1. Germline loops: CDR1 SQVTM, CDR2 ANQGSEA. This CDR3 contains 14 residues. Germline trimming cut 3 bases from V and 8 bases from J; bases unmatched to any gene: 10. In nucleotides, the CDR3 is TGCAGCGTTGATGCCTTAGACAGGGGGTACGGCTACACCTTC. Translated: CSVDALDRGYGYTF.

CDR3 amino acids: CASSHTGNYGYTF. As DNA, the CDR3 is TGTGCCAGCAGTCACACAGGGAACTATGGCTACACCTTC. This rearrangement joins TRBV25-1 to TRBJ1-2; D might be TRBD1 (6 bases). Trimming stripped 5 bases from V and 2 bases from J, with 9 bases between. There are 13 residues in the CDR3. Germline CDR1 reads MGHDK; CDR2 reads SYGVNS.

The V and J genes are TRBV4-1 and TRBJ1-5; TRBD1 aligns across 10 bases. The ends lost 0 bases at V and 9 bases at J; junction bases unmatched: 11. Germline-derived CDR1 and CDR2 are MGHRA and YSYEKL. The CDR3 extends over 17 amino acids. The CDR3: CASSQDRDRGGGMPQHF. The CDR3 DNA is TGCGCCAGCAGCCAAGACCGGGACAGGGGCGGCGGTATGCCCCAGCATTTT.

The chain uses TRBV7-3 and TRBJ2-1; the match to TRBD2 covers 11 bases. The CDR3 consists of 18 residues. CDR1 and CDR2 from the germline V gene are SGHTA and FQGTGA. The J segment lost 7 bases and the V segment lost 5 bases, leaving 16 bases of the junction unmatched. This chain's CDR3 is CASSPLGSGGAGYNEQFF. The DNA of the CDR3 is TGTGCCAGCAGCCCGCTAGGTAGCGGGGGGGCAGGGTATAATGAGCAGTTCTTC. Full variable domain (missing parts from reference TRBV7-3 and TRBJ2-1): GAGVSQTPSNKVTEKGKYVELRCDPISGHTALYWYRQSLGQGPEFLIYFQGTGAADDSGLPNDRFFAVRPEGSVSTLKIQRTERGDSAVYLCASSPLGSGGAGYNEQFFGPGTRLTVL.

This chain links TRBV3-1 (or the pseudogene TRBV3-2) with TRBJ2-7, with D possibly TRBD1 on 5 matching bases. The CDR3 runs 14 residues. CDR1 LGHDT and CDR2 YNNKEL come from the germline V gene (reference sequence). V shed 4 bases and J shed 0 bases, with 10 bases lying between them. In DNA, the CDR3 is TGTGCCAGCAGCCCGACAGCTGTCTCCTACGAGCAGTACTTC. It yields the protein CASSPTAVSYEQYF.

The chain links TRBV6-1 to TRBJ1-2; no reliable D call. The V gene's germline CDR1 is MNHNS and CDR2 SASEGT. The CDR3 has 12 amino acids. With 3 bases removed from V and 8 bases from J, the gap between germline ends came to 10 bases. CDR3 amino acids: CASSDRLRGYTF. Written as DNA, the CDR3 is TGTGCCAGCAGTGACCGACTGCGGGGCTACACCTTC.

The J gene is TRBJ2-3, the V gene TRBV1; TRBD1, the D gene given by the table, was not confirmed from the DNA. TRBV1 is given as a pseudogene. CDR3 size: 17 residues. Here the CDR3 reads CTSSLHGTGGGTDTQYF. The CDR3 DNA is TGCACCAGCAGCCTCCATGGGACAGGGGGGGGCACAGATACGCAGTATTTT.

The chain employs TRBV19 and TRBJ1-4; a possible D gene is TRBD1 (5 bases). CDR3 length: 16 amino acids. Trimming removed 6 bases from V and 8 bases from J, with 22 bases in between. CDR1 is LNHDA and CDR2 is SQIVND in the germline V gene (reference sequence). Here the CDR3 reads CASRSLAGRGDEKLFF. In DNA, the CDR3 is TGTGCCAGTAGATCCCTCGCCGGGAGGGGAGACGAAAAACTGTTTTTT. Full variable domain (outside the CDR3, taken from reference TRBV19 and TRBJ1-4): DGGITQSPKYLFRKEGQNVTLSCEQNLNHDAMYWYRQDPGQGLRLIYYSQIVNDFQKGDIAEGYSVSREKKESFPLTVTSAQKNPTAFYLCASRSLAGRGDEKLFFGSGTQLSVL.

This clone was seen a few times. J is TRBJ2-7 and V is TRBV18; 12 nucleotides agree with TRBD1. This CDR3 has 15 amino acids. Looked up from germline, CDR1 is KGHSH and CDR2 is LQKENI. With V trimmed by 1 base and J by 7 bases, 5 bases remained unmatched. CDR3 nucleotides: TGTGCCAGCTCACCACGGGACAGGGGGCTGGGTGAGCAGTACTTC. Translating gives CASSPRDRGLGEQYF.

The V call is TRBV3-1 (or the pseudogene TRBV3-2), the J call TRBJ2-7; 8 bases map to TRBD1. V was pared by 1 base and J by 4 bases, with 3 bases of the junction left unmatched. The CDR3 loop spans 14 amino acids. CDR1 and CDR2 (germline): LGHDT, YNNKEL (reference sequence). The CDR3 here is CASSQGTGKYEQYF. Written as DNA, the CDR3 is TGTGCCAGCAGCCAAGGGACAGGGAAGTACGAGCAGTACTTC.

About this clone: In the same sample, other DNA sequences code for this CDR3. This CDR3 reads CASSVGQGLTDTQYF. The CDR3 coding sequence is TGTGCCAGCAGCGTAGGGCAGGGACTCACAGATACGCAGTATTTT. The chain has TRBV9 and TRBJ2-3; tentatively, D is TRBD2 (6 bases). The CDR3 covers 15 residues. Germline-derived CDR1 and CDR2 are SGDLS and YYNGEE. V shed 0 bases and J shed 2 bases, with 10 bases lying between them.

The J gene is TRBJ1-5, the V gene TRBV7-2; tentatively, D is TRBD1 (6 bases). CDR1 SGHTA and CDR2 FQGNSA come from the germline V gene. There are 14 residues in the CDR3. V lost 5 bases and J lost 3, with 11 bases in between. This chain's CDR3 is CASSKDSLNQPQHF. CDR3 coding DNA: TGTGCCAGCAGCAAGGACAGCCTCAATCAGCCCCAGCATTTT.

The chain is built from TRBV9 and TRBJ1-2, with TRBD1 matching 7 bases. Trimming removed 0 bases from V and 3 bases from J; junction bases left unmatched: 2. This CDR3 contains 14 residues. CDR1 and CDR2 from the germline V gene are SGDLS and YYNGEE. CDR3 DNA: TGTGCCAGCAGCGTAGATCAGGGGGACTATGGCTACACCTTC. Translating it yields CASSVDQGDYGYTF.

This clone was seen more than once but under ten times. This rearrangement joins TRBV15 to TRBJ2-1; no definite D call. V shed 1 base and J shed 7 bases, with 2 bases lying between them. The CDR3 has 11 amino acids. CDR1 LNHNV and CDR2 YYDKDF come from the germline V gene (reference sequence). For the CDR3, the DNA is TGTGCCACCAGCAGAGCGAATGAGCAGTTCTTC. Translating it yields CATSRANEQFF.

The chain recombines TRBV6-1 with TRBJ2-3; D might be TRBD2 (6 bases). The V and J ends lost 1 base and 4 bases respectively, with 12 bases between them. Germline V gene sequence: CDR1 MNHNS, CDR2 SASEGT. The CDR3 is 15 amino acids. In nucleotides, the CDR3 is TGTGCCAGCAGTGAAGTCCCGGGGGTGGCAGATACGCAGTATTTT. It yields the protein CASSEVPGVADTQYF.

V usage is TRBV29-1 and J usage is TRBJ2-2, with D possibly matching TRBD1 (6 bases). Looked up from germline, CDR1 is SQVTM and CDR2 is ANQGSEA. Trimming took 4 bases from V and 6 from J, leaving 12 bases between them. The CDR3 is 13 residues long. CDR3 bases: TGCAGCGTTGGATTAGGGGGTTCCGGGGAGCTGTTTTTT. Translating gives CSVGLGGSGELFF.

The gene calls are TRBV2 and TRBJ1-5, with a weak D call TRBD1 (5 bases). Germline V gives CDR1 SNHLY, CDR2 FYNNEI. This CDR3 comprises 18 residues. V was trimmed by 6 bases and J by 0 bases, leaving 21 bases between them. CDR3 coding DNA: TGTGCCAGCAGGGAACAGGAAGGAGGGCATTATAGCAATCAGCCCCAGCATTTT. It codes for CASREQEGGHYSNQPQHF.

This sequence joins TRBV27 and TRBJ1-1; 7 bases are a match to TRBD1. Germline lookup yields CDR1 MNHEY and CDR2 SMNVEV (reference sequence). V lost 4 bases to trimming and J lost 4 bases; unmatched junction nucleotides: 12. CDR3 length: 16 residues. CDR3 loop: CASSSYAGGRVTEAFF. CDR3 bases: TGTGCCAGCAGTTCATACGCAGGGGGGAGAGTCACTGAAGCTTTCTTT.

The chain recombines TRBV3-1 (or the pseudogene TRBV3-2) with TRBJ1-5; D is perhaps TRBD1 (6 bases). V lost 3 bases to trimming and J lost 0 bases, with 12 bases between them. CDR1 is LGHDT and CDR2 is YNNKEL in the germline V gene (reference sequence). This CDR3 has 16 residues. CDR3 protein: CASSQGHPYSNQPQHF. The CDR3 DNA sequence: TGTGCCAGCAGCCAGGGACACCCCTATAGCAATCAGCCCCAGCATTTT.